Presented here are 11 T cell receptor beta chains from one specimen sequenced in a study of cytomegalovirus exposure and HLA in healthy donors. Researchers ran the PCR with 60 Vbeta and 13 Jbeta primers. Assay used: immunoSEQ multiplex PCR; TCRdb lists only in-frame clones, some missing. Here the sample spans 180,000 or so clones, 79% being singletons. Sequencing input: PBMCs. The receptors were sampled from a woman in her forties or fifties in good health and CMV-seronegative.

This rearrangement joins TRBV2 to TRBJ2-1; 11 positions agree with TRBD2. The CDR3 is 18 residues long. Germline CDR1 is SNHLY and CDR2 is FYNNEI. After removal of 4 bases from V and 0 bases from J, the junction contained 8 bases not matched to a gene. In DNA, the CDR3 is TGTGCCAGCAGTGGGACTAGCGGGCTTATGAGCTCCTACAATGAGCAGTTCTTC. Encoded protein: CASSGTSGLMSSYNEQFF.

V and J are TRBV10-3 and TRBJ2-4, with no clear D. Germline V gives CDR1 ENHRY, CDR2 SYGVKD. Trimming cost V 3 bases and J 0 bases, with 21 bases left between them. CDR3 size: 19 residues. CDR3 region: CAISEVYSQYSLAKNIQYF. The CDR3 DNA reads as TGTGCCATCAGTGAAGTGTACAGCCAGTACAGTCTAGCCAAAAACATTCAGTACTTC.

V gene TRBV11-3 combines with J gene TRBJ2-2, with 9 bases matching TRBD1. The V and J ends lost 3 bases and 6 bases, in that order; junction bases with no gene match: 5. The germline gives CDR1 SGHNT, CDR2 YENEEA. This CDR3 has 15 amino acids. The CDR3 here is CASSLGTGYSGELFF. CDR3 bases: TGTGCCAGCAGCTTGGGGACAGGGTATTCCGGGGAGCTGTTTTTT.

The chain recombines TRBV7-9 with TRBJ2-5, with D possibly being TRBD1 (6 bases). The last part of the DNA fits TRBJ2-7 better; the J call may be wrong. Germline V gives CDR1 SEHNR, CDR2 FQNEAQ (reference sequence). This CDR3 has 13 residues. The CDR3: CASAAGQTYEQYF. In DNA form, the CDR3 reads TGTGCCAGCGCGGCTGGACAGACCTACGAGCAGTACTTC.

This clone came up a few times. The gene calls are TRBV4-1 and TRBJ1-1; D is unresolved. The CDR3 spans 14 residues. The V gene's germline CDR1 is MGHRA and CDR2 YSYEKL. The V gene lost 2 bases and the J gene lost 0 bases, with 7 bases spanning the gap. In DNA, the CDR3 is TGCGCCAGCAGCCAACCTGGCATGAACACTGAAGCTTTCTTT. It codes for CASSQPGMNTEAFF.

The gene calls are TRBV5-1 and TRBJ1-5; the match to TRBD1 covers 9 bases. Germline V gene sequence: CDR1 SGHRS, CDR2 YFSETQ. The CDR3 covers 15 residues. V was clipped by 0 bases and J by 5 bases; unmatched bases: 3. The CDR3 DNA reads as TGCGCCAGCAGCTTGGGACAGGGGGAGGATCAGCCCCAGCATTTT. This gives the protein CASSLGQGEDQPQHF.

This chain connects TRBV28 to TRBJ1-2, with 9 bases fitting TRBD1. The germline V gene has CDR1 MDHEN and CDR2 SYDVKM. J lost 7 bases, V lost 5 bases, and 5 bases had no gene match. The CDR3 is 13 amino acids. CDR3 DNA: TGTGCCAGCAGTCGTACAGGGGGCGCTGGCTACACCTTC. This translates into CASSRTGGAGYTF.

The V gene is TRBV6-5, the J gene TRBJ2-2; 9 bases fit TRBD1. V was pared by 6 bases and J by 0 bases, with 2 bases of the junction left unmatched. This CDR3 is built from 15 residues. Germline V gives CDR1 MNHEY, CDR2 SVGAGI. The CDR3 sequence is CASSRDRANTGELFF. The CDR3 coding sequence is TGTGCCAGCAGCCGGGACAGGGCGAACACCGGGGAGCTGTTTTTT.

V and J are TRBV18 and TRBJ1-2, with 10 bases identical to TRBD1. Germline V gene sequence: CDR1 KGHSH, CDR2 LQKENI. The junction had 2 bases not matched to a gene; V was cut back by 3 bases and J by 4 bases. CDR3 length: 14 amino acids. The CDR3 nucleotides are TGTGCCAGCTCACCGGGACAGGGGAGCTATGGCTACACCTTC. This gives the protein CASSPGQGSYGYTF.

In its sample, this clone was seen once. J is TRBJ1-2 and V is TRBV23-1; D gene ambiguous. TRBV23-1 is identified as an open reading frame with a role that is uncertain. This CDR3 spans 14 amino acids. The germline V and J ends were trimmed by 8 bases and 7 bases, with 20 bases remaining between them. Here the CDR3 DNA reads TGCGCCAGCCTAAAGACAAGGGTTGGAGGTGGCTACACCTTC. Amino acids: CASLKTRVGGGYTF.

There are a few counts of this clone. This chain uses TRBV9 with TRBJ1-3; TRBD1 is a possible D gene (6 bases). V shed 4 bases and J shed 0 bases, with 17 bases lying between them. This CDR3 is built from 17 residues. The germline V gene encodes CDR1 SGDLS and CDR2 YYNGEE. Here the CDR3 DNA reads TGTGCCAGCAGCAAACAGGGTAGGGTCGGCTCTGGAAACACCATATATTTT. Translated: CASSKQGRVGSGNTIYF.